A single sample gave rise to the 19 T cell receptor beta chains below, sequenced in a study of T-cell reconstitution after alpha-beta-depleted transplantation in children. This sample's TCRbeta library carried unique molecular identifier barcodes. TCRdb ran MiXCR on the PCR reads and lists one entry per CDR3 protein. The repertoire holds about 900,000 distinct CDR3 sequences, with under 30% as singletons. Material: PBMCs, mostly from graft donor cells, obtained 360 days after TCRalphabeta/CD19-depleted stem cell transplant. These receptors came from a boy in the first two years of life who had a stem cell transplant for SCID, so the T cells may come from the graft donor.

The chain joins TRBV12-3 or TRBV12-4 to TRBJ2-1; no clear D. The germline V and J ends were trimmed by 3 bases and 3 bases, with 12 bases remaining between them. This CDR3 is built from 15 residues. The CDR3 DNA is TGTGCCAGCAGTTTTCTGAAGCCAGACTACAATGAGCAGTTCTTC. Residues: CASSFLKPDYNEQFF.

This rearrangement joins TRBV5-1 to TRBJ2-5, with TRBD2 matching over 15 bases. Germline V lookup: CDR1 SGHRS, CDR2 YFSETQ. This CDR3 spans 16 amino acids. J gave up 4 bases and V 3 bases, and 4 bases lay outside the gene matches. The CDR3 protein is CASSWTSGGASETQYF. The CDR3 nucleotides are TGCGCCAGCAGCTGGACTAGCGGGGGGGCTTCAGAGACCCAGTACTTC.

The chain is built from TRBV4-1 and TRBJ2-2; TRBD2 agrees at 8 bases. From germline, CDR1 is MGHRA and CDR2 YSYEKL. The CDR3 runs 15 residues. The trim removed 5 bases at V and 4 bases at J, leaving 6 bases unmatched. In DNA form, the CDR3 reads TGCGCCAGCAGCATACGGGGGGGTGGCACCGGGGAGCTGTTTTTT. This sequence encodes CASSIRGGGTGELFF.

This clonotype was counted a few times. The J gene is TRBJ2-7, the V gene TRBV28; D is unclear. The CDR3 length is 16 residues. The germline V gene has CDR1 MDHEN and CDR2 SYDVKM. With 6 bases removed from V and 3 bases from J, the gap between germline ends came to 21 bases. The CDR3 nucleotides are TGTGCCAGCAGCCCAACCCTCCGGCTAGTGGGCTACGAGCAGTACTTC. As protein: CASSPTLRLVGYEQYF.

This clonotype was seen a few times. This sequence joins TRBV7-9 and TRBJ1-1; 7 bases are a match to TRBD1. The V gene end was trimmed by 11 bases and the J gene end by 3 bases; junction bases not matched to a gene: 9. The germline V gene encodes CDR1 SEHNR and CDR2 FQNEAQ (reference sequence). The CDR3 totals 13 residues. The CDR3 nucleotides read TGTGCCGCTCGGGCGACAGGGTACACTGAAGCTTTCTTT. The encoded protein is CAARATGYTEAFF.

This clonotype appeared many times. V and J are TRBV7-2 and TRBJ2-5; no clear D. This CDR3 contains 13 residues. In germline, CDR1 is SGHTA, CDR2 FQGNSA. V gave up 0 bases and J gave up 2 bases, with 4 bases separating them. The CDR3, as DNA: TGTGCCAGCAGCTTAGCCCGACAAGAGACCCAGTACTTC. It is translated as CASSLARQETQYF.

This clonotype was seen a handful of times. V gene TRBV11-2 combines with J gene TRBJ2-7; possibly TRBD1 or TRBD2 for D (6 bases each). Germline CDR1 is SGHAT and CDR2 is FQNNGV. CDR3 length: 16 amino acids. The germline V and J ends were trimmed by 4 bases and 0 bases, with 16 bases remaining between them. DNA of the CDR3: TGTGCCAGCAGCTCGCTGAGAGGGGGGAGCTCCTACGAGCAGTACTTC. Translating gives CASSSLRGGSSYEQYF. Full variable domain (missing parts from reference TRBV11-2 and TRBJ2-7): EAGVAQSPRYKIIEKRQSVAFWCNPISGHATLYWYQQILGQGPKLLIQFQNNGVVDDSQLPKDRFSAERLKGVDSTLKIQPAKLEDSAVYLCASSSLRGGSSYEQYFGPGTRLTVT.

J is TRBJ2-7 and V is TRBV4-1, with a tentative D call TRBD1 (6 bases). The germline V gene encodes CDR1 MGHRA and CDR2 YSYEKL. Trimming took 1 base from V and 4 from J, leaving 14 bases between them. The CDR3 is 15 amino acids. CDR3 region: CASSQAIFDRYEQYF. The CDR3 DNA reads as TGCGCCAGCAGCCAAGCCATCTTCGACAGGTACGAGCAGTACTTC.

V gene TRBV7-6 combines with J gene TRBJ1-2; the match to TRBD1 covers 12 bases. The germline V gene encodes CDR1 SGHVS and CDR2 FNYEAQ. With 4 bases clipped from V and 3 bases from J, the junction kept 18 bases outside the gene matches. CDR3 length: 20 amino acids. The CDR3 is CASSSRGIRDRGRSDYGYTF. The CDR3 nucleotides read TGTGCCAGCAGCTCCAGGGGGATACGGGACAGGGGGCGCTCGGACTATGGCTACACCTTC.

This chain links TRBV29-1 with TRBJ2-1, with D perhaps TRBD1 (6 bases). V lost 2 bases, J lost 9 bases, and 17 bases lay in between. CDR1 and CDR2 (germline): SQVTM, ANQGSEA. The CDR3 loop spans 14 amino acids. The CDR3 DNA reads TGCAGCGTTGAATCAGGGGACGGACGCGGTGAGCAGTTCTTC. This codes for CSVESGDGRGEQFF.

The V gene is TRBV5-1, the J gene TRBJ2-5; D gene uncertain. This CDR3 contains 13 residues. Per germline, CDR1 SGHRS and CDR2 YFSETQ. Trimming cost V 2 bases and J 5 bases, with 10 bases left between them. This chain's CDR3 is CASSFGARETQYF. The CDR3 coding sequence is TGCGCCAGCAGCTTCGGTGCGCGGGAGACCCAGTACTTC.

The chain links TRBV20-1 to TRBJ2-7; TRBD2 is a possible D gene (6 bases). The ends were cut back, 7 bases at V and 0 bases at J, with 13 bases in the middle. The CDR3 sequence is 13 residues long. Germline CDR1 is DFQATT and CDR2 is SNEGSKA (reference sequence). The CDR3 sequence is CSGEGGSSYEQYF. CDR3 coding DNA: TGCAGTGGCGAAGGAGGGAGCTCCTACGAGCAGTACTTC.

The table lists this clonotype with a count of one. J is TRBJ1-2 and V is TRBV20-1; 12 nucleotides align to TRBD1. The V segment lost 6 bases and the J segment 8 bases; nucleotides outside the gene matches: 10. The CDR3 has 14 amino acids. The germline V gene has CDR1 DFQATT and CDR2 SNEGSKA (reference sequence). The CDR3 region has the DNA TGCAGTGCGCCCCGGGACAGGGGGCGAAGGGGCTACACCTTC. It yields the protein CSAPRDRGRRGYTF.

The V gene is TRBV12-3 or TRBV12-4, the J gene TRBJ2-4, with D maybe TRBD2 (6 bases). This CDR3 comprises 19 residues. Trimming shortened V by 3 bases and J by 0 bases, and 21 bases separated the two germline ends. CDR3 protein: CASSFPTVIGGIAKNIQYF. CDR3 nucleotide sequence: TGTGCCAGCAGTTTCCCTACCGTGATCGGGGGAATAGCCAAAAACATTCAGTACTTC.

This clonotype was observed a handful of times. V is TRBV12-3 or TRBV12-4 and J is TRBJ1-4; no clear D. This CDR3 spans 14 amino acids. V was cut by 6 bases and J by 8 bases, with 16 bases left in between. The CDR3 region is CASRWTHPSEKLFF. For the CDR3, the DNA is TGTGCCAGCAGGTGGACTCATCCGTCCGAAAAACTGTTTTTT.

CDR3 amino acids: CASSWSGDRSTYEQYF. The CDR3 DNA reads TGTGCCAGCAGTTGGTCCGGGGACAGGTCAACCTACGAGCAGTACTTC. The chain combines TRBV2 with TRBJ2-7; 8 bases agree with TRBD1. J was trimmed by 2 bases and V by 5 bases; bases with no gene match: 11. This CDR3 region has 16 residues. CDR1 and CDR2 from the germline V gene are SNHLY and FYNNEI.

This chain uses TRBV5-1 with TRBJ2-7; tentatively, D is TRBD2 (5 bases). Deletions cut 4 bases from V and 4 bases from J, with 15 bases between. The CDR3 has 14 residues. The V gene's germline CDR1 is SGHRS and CDR2 YFSETQ. The CDR3 region has the DNA TGCGCCAGCAGCACAGACGACTACACTTACGAGCAGTACTTC. This encodes CASSTDDYTYEQYF.

The chain couples TRBV4-1 to TRBJ1-1; 9 bases match TRBD1. The CDR3 runs to 15 residues. Unmatched junction bases numbered 7, after V lost 3 bases and J lost 5 bases. Germline V gives CDR1 MGHRA, CDR2 YSYEKL. The CDR3 DNA reads TGCGCCAGCAGCCACCTAGGACAGGGGTGGACTGAAGCTTTCTTT. It yields the protein CASSHLGQGWTEAFF.

The chain links TRBV15 to TRBJ1-1; D possibly corresponds to TRBD1 (5 bases). Looked up from germline, CDR1 is LNHNV and CDR2 is YYDKDF (reference sequence). This CDR3 contains 14 residues. With 1 base removed from V and 4 bases from J, the gap between germline ends came to 10 bases. CDR3 sequence: CATSRGGDVTEAFF. Here the CDR3 DNA reads TGTGCCACCAGCAGAGGAGGGGATGTCACTGAAGCTTTCTTT.